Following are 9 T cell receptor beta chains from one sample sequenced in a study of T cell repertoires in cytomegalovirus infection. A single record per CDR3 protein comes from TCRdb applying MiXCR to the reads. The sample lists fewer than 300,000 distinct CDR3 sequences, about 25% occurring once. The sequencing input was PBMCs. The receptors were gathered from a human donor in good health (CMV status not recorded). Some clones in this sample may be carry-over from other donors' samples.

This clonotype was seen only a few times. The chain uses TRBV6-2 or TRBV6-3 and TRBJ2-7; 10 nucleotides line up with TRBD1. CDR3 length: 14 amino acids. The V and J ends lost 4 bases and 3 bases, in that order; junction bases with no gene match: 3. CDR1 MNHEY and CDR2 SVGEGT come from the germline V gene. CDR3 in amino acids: CASSSGTGVYEQYF. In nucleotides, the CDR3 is TGTGCCAGCAGTTCCGGGACAGGGGTCTACGAGCAGTACTTC.

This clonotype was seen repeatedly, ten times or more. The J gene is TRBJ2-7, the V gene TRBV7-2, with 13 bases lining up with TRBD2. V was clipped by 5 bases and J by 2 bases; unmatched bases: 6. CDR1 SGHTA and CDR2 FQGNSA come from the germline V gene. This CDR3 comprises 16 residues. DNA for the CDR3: TGTGCCAGCAGCCGTAGGACTAGCGGGAGTACCTACGAGCAGTACTTC. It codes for CASSRRTSGSTYEQYF.

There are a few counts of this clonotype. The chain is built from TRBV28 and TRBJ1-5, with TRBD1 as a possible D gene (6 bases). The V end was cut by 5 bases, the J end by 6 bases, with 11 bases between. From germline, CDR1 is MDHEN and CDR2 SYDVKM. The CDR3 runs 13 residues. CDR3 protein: CASSPPGVQPQHF. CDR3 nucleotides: TGTGCCAGCAGTCCCCCAGGGGTTCAGCCCCAGCATTTT.

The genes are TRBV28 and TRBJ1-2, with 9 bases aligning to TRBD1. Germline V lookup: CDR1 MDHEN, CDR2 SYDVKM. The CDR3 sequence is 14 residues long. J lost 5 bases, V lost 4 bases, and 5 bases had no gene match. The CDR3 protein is CASSYGTGFYGYTF. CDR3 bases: TGTGCCAGCAGTTACGGGACAGGGTTTTATGGCTACACCTTC.

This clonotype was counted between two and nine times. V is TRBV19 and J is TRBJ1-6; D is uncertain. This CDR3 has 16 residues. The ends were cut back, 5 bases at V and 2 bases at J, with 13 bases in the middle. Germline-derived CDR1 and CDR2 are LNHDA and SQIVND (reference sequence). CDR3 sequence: CASSLQAVTYNSPLHF. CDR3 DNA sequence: TGTGCCAGTAGTCTCCAGGCAGTCACCTATAATTCACCCCTCCACTTT.

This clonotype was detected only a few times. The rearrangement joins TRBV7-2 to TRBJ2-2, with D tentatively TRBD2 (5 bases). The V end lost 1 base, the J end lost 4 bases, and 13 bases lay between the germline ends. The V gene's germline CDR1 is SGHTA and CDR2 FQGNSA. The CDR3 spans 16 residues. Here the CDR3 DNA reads TGTGCCAGCAGCTTAGGGGTGGGAGTGATCACCGGGGAGCTGTTTTTT. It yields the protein CASSLGVGVITGELFF. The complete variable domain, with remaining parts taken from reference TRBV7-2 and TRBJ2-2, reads GAGVSQSPSNKVTEKGKDVELRCDPISGHTALYWYRQSLGQGLEFLIYFQGNSAPDKSGLPSDRFSAERTGGSVSTLTIQRTQQEDSAVYLCASSLGVGVITGELFFGEGSRLTVL.

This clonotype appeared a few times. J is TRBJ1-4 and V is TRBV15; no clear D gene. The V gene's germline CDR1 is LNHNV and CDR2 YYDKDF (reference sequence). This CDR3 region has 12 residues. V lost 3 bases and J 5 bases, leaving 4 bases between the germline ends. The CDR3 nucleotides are TGTGCCACCAGCAGCCAAAATGAAAAACTGTTTTTT. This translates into CATSSQNEKLFF.

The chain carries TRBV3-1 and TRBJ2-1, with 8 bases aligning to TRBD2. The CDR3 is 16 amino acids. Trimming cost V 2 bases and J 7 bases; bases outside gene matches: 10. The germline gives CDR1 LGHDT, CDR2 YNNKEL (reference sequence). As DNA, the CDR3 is TGTGCCAGCAGCCAAAACCAACCGGGGGGGGCTAATGAGCAGTTCTTC. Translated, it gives CASSQNQPGGANEQFF.

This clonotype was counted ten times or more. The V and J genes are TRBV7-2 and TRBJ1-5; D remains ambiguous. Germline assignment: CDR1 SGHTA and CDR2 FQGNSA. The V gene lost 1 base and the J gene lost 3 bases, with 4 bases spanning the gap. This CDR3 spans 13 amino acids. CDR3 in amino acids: CASSLVDNQPQHF. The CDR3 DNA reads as TGTGCCAGCAGCTTAGTGGACAATCAGCCCCAGCATTTT.